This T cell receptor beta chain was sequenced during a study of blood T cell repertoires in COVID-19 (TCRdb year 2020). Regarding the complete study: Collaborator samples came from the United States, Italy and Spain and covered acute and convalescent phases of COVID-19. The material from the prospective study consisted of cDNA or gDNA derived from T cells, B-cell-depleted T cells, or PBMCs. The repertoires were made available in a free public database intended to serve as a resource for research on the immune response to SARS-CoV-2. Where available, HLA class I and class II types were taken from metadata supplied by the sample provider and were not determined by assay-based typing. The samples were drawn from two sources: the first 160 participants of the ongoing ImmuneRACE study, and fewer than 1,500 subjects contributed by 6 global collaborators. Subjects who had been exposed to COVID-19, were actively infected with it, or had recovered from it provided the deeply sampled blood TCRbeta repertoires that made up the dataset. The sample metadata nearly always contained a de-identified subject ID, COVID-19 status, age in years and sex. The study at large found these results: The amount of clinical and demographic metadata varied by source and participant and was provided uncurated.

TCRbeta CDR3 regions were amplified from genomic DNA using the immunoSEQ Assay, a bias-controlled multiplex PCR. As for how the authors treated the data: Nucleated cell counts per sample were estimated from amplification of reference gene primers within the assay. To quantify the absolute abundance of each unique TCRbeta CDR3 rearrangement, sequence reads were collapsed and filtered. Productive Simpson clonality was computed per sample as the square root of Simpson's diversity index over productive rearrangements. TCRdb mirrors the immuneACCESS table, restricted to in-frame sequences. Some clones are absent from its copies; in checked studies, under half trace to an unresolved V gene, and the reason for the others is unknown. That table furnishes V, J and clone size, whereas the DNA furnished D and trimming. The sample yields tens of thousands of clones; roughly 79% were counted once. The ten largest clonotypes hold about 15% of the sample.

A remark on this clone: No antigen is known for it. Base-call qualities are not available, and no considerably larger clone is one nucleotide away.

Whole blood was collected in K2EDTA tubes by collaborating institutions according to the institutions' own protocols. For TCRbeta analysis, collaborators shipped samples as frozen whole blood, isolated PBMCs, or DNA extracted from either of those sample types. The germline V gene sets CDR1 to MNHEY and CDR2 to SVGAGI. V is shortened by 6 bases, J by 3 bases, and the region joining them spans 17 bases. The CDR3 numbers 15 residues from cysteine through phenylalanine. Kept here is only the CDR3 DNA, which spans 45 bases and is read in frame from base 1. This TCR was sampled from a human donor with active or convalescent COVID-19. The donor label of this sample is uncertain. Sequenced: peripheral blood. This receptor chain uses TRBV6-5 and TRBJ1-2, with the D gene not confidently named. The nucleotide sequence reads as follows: TGTGCCAGCAGAAGAGATCTATCAGCGGACTATGGCTACACCTTC. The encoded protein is CASRRDLSADYGYTF.